A single sample gave rise to the 32 T cell receptor beta chains below, sequenced in a study of OX40 agonist ivuxolimab in advanced cancers. The method was immunoSEQ multiplex PCR; TCRdb's version includes in-frame clones alone and lacks a portion of them. The data contain tens of thousands of clones, around nine tenths of them singletons. Sequencing used CD4+ or CD8+ T cells sorted from blood, obtained in a trial of the OX40 agonist ivuxolimab. The receptors here all came from an adult with an advanced solid tumor such as melanoma, head and neck, liver or kidney cancer.

This sequence joins TRBV6-1 and TRBJ2-7; 9 nucleotides match TRBD2. This CDR3 is built from 15 residues. CDR1 is MNHNS and CDR2 is SASEGT in the germline V gene. The V segment lost 6 bases and the J segment 3 bases; nucleotides outside the gene matches: 9. CDR3 amino acids: CASSDGLANLYEQYF. In nucleotides, the CDR3 is TGTGCCAGCAGCGACGGACTAGCGAATCTCTACGAGCAGTACTTC.

J is TRBJ2-3 and V is TRBV15; D is unclear. V lost 0 bases and J 2 bases, leaving 6 bases between the germline ends. This CDR3 comprises 14 residues. Looked up from germline, CDR1 is LNHNV and CDR2 is YYDKDF (reference sequence). Written as DNA, the CDR3 is TGTGCCACCAGCAGAGAACAGAACACAGATACGCAGTATTTT. This translates into CATSREQNTDTQYF.

The J gene is TRBJ2-3, the V gene TRBV27; the match to TRBD2 covers 16 bases. The germline CDR1 and CDR2 sequences are MNHEY and SMNVEV (reference sequence). Trimming took 4 bases from V and 4 from J; bases not matched to a gene: 11. This CDR3 has 19 amino acids. CDR3 sequence reads: CASSSSGTSGRGSPDTQYF. CDR3 nucleotide sequence: TGTGCCAGCAGTTCCTCCGGGACTAGCGGGAGGGGATCCCCAGATACGCAGTATTTT.

The chain has TRBV4-3 and TRBJ1-3, with a weak D call TRBD1 (6 bases). Trimming cost V 2 bases and J 2 bases, with 10 bases left between them. CDR1 and CDR2 (germline): LGHNA, YSLEER. CDR3 size: 15 residues. The CDR3 DNA is TGCGCCAGCAGCCAATCCTCAGGGGCTGGAAACACCATATATTTT. Translation gives CASSQSSGAGNTIYF.

This chain links TRBV7-2 with TRBJ1-2; D is uncertain. Trimming took 5 bases from V and 8 from J, leaving 18 bases between them. The CDR3 is 14 residues long. Germline V gene data show CDR1 as SGHTA and CDR2 as FQGNSA. CDR3: CASSEEGSRLGYTF. In DNA form, the CDR3 reads TGTGCCAGCAGCGAAGAGGGTAGCAGACTCGGCTACACCTTC.

This sequence joins TRBV7-3 and TRBJ2-1; 7 bases fit TRBD2. The germline V gene encodes CDR1 SGHTA and CDR2 FQGTGA. CDR3 length equals 14 residues. V was pared by 1 base and J by 6 bases, with 3 bases of the junction left unmatched. CDR3 sequence (DNA): TGTGCCAGCAGCTTAAAGTCGGGAGGCAATGAGCAGTTCTTC. This sequence encodes CASSLKSGGNEQFF.

The chain joins TRBV6-5 to TRBJ2-3; either TRBD1 or TRBD2 may supply D (5 bases each). This CDR3 contains 14 residues. Trimming shortened V by 6 bases and J by 2 bases, and 12 bases separated the two germline ends. The germline V gene has CDR1 MNHEY and CDR2 SVGAGI. The CDR3 coding sequence is TGTGCCAGCAGACCCGGGACCCACACAGATACGCAGTATTTT. Protein: CASRPGTHTDTQYF.

The chain has TRBV5-6 and TRBJ2-1; 13 bases match TRBD2. V was pared by 0 bases and J by 9 bases, with 6 bases of the junction left unmatched. The CDR3 contains 16 residues. CDR1 is SGHDT and CDR2 is YYEEEE in the germline V gene. The CDR3 coding sequence is TGTGCCAGCAGCTTGGAACTAGCGGGAGGGCCTAGTGAGCAGTTCTTC. Translated: CASSLELAGGPSEQFF.

The chain couples TRBV27 to TRBJ2-5; weak D call: TRBD1 (5 bases). The CDR3 extends over 13 amino acids. V lost 5 bases and J 2 bases, leaving 9 bases between the germline ends. CDR1 MNHEY and CDR2 SMNVEV come from the germline V gene (reference sequence). CDR3 region: CASSRGLQETQYF. The CDR3 nucleotides are TGTGCCAGCAGTAGGGGTCTACAAGAGACCCAGTACTTC.

This clone turned up a few times. V gene TRBV7-9 combines with J gene TRBJ2-7, with TRBD1 identical over 9 bases. The CDR3 contains 17 residues. Germline CDR1 reads SEHNR; CDR2 reads FQNEAQ (reference sequence). V lost 0 bases to trimming and J lost 4 bases; unmatched junction nucleotides: 10. Here the CDR3 DNA reads TGTGCCAGCAGCTTAGCGATAGGGGGACAGGGCTTGTACGAGCAGTACTTC. Protein product: CASSLAIGGQGLYEQYF.

V gene TRBV9 combines with J gene TRBJ2-1; TRBD2 matches at 7 bases. The junction had 2 bases not matched to a gene; V was cut back by 3 bases and J by 8 bases. Germline V gives CDR1 SGDLS, CDR2 YYNGEE. This CDR3 has 12 amino acids. The CDR3 DNA is TGTGCCAGCAGCGGACTAGCAGATGAGCAGTTCTTC. Translated, it gives CASSGLADEQFF.

The V and J genes are TRBV9 and TRBJ2-7; D may match TRBD1 or TRBD2 (5 bases each). CDR3 length: 18 amino acids. Germline CDR1 reads SGDLS; CDR2 reads YYNGEE. V was cut by 0 bases and J by 2 bases, with 21 bases left in between. The CDR3 region has the DNA TGTGCCAGCAGCGTAGGTCTCCCCTCCAGGGAGATACCCTACGAGCAGTACTTC. Encoded protein: CASSVGLPSREIPYEQYF. Together with reference TRBV9 and TRBJ2-7, the CDR3 gives the full variable domain: DSGVTQTPKHLITATGQRVTLRCSPRSGDLSVYWYQQSLDQGLQFLIQYYNGEERAKGNILERFSAQQFPDLHSELNLSSLELGDSALYFCASSVGLPSREIPYEQYFGPGTRLTVT.

V gene TRBV5-6 combines with J gene TRBJ1-5; D remains unclear. CDR1 is SGHDT, CDR2 YYEEEE, per germline. There are 15 residues in the CDR3. The V gene lost 2 bases and the J gene lost 0 bases, with 9 bases spanning the gap. CDR3 DNA sequence: TGTGCCAGCAGCTTCTCCGAGTATAGCAATCAGCCCCAGCATTTT. This sequence encodes CASSFSEYSNQPQHF.

The chain employs TRBV7-2 and TRBJ2-7; D ambiguous. This CDR3 is built from 15 residues. Between the trimmed V and J ends, which lost 4 bases and 3 bases, there was a span of 16 bases. Germline V gene sequence: CDR1 SGHTA, CDR2 FQGNSA. The CDR3 DNA is TGTGCCAGCAGCTCCGTAGGACGGCACAGCTACGAGCAGTACTTC. This gives the protein CASSSVGRHSYEQYF.

Only a few counts were recorded for this clone. This rearrangement joins TRBV19 to TRBJ2-1; 7 nucleotides match TRBD2. Trimming cost V 4 bases and J 4 bases; bases outside gene matches: 7. The CDR3 consists of 15 residues. CDR1 and CDR2 (germline): LNHDA, SQIVND (reference sequence). The CDR3 DNA reads as TGTGCCAGTAGTACGCTAGCGGCCCCATACAATGAGCAGTTCTTC. Its translation: CASSTLAAPYNEQFF.

The chain combines TRBV28 with TRBJ1-1; D ambiguous. The germline V gene encodes CDR1 MDHEN and CDR2 SYDVKM. V was shortened by 6 bases and J by 6 bases, with 8 bases between the two germline ends. This CDR3 is built from 11 residues. The CDR3 spells CASSVGAEAFF. CDR3 DNA: TGTGCCAGCAGCGTAGGAGCTGAAGCTTTCTTT.

The genes are TRBV7-6 and TRBJ2-2; weak D call: TRBD2 (6 bases). The V end was cut by 5 bases, the J end by 5 bases, with 9 bases between. Germline V gives CDR1 SGHVS, CDR2 FNYEAQ. This CDR3 is built from 13 residues. CDR3 nucleotides: TGTGCCAGCAGCAACGGACTAACCGGGGAGCTGTTTTTT. Residues: CASSNGLTGELFF.

The V and J genes are TRBV13 and TRBJ1-4; D unclear. Germline CDR1 and CDR2: PRHDT and FYEKMQ (reference sequence). CDR3 length: 14 amino acids. The V end was cut by 4 bases, the J end by 6 bases, with 12 bases between. CDR3 DNA: TGTGCCAGCAGCTCGGACCACGGAGATGAAAAACTGTTTTTT. It translates to CASSSDHGDEKLFF.

This chain links TRBV4-3 with TRBJ2-5; D gene ambiguous. CDR1 and CDR2 from the germline V gene are LGHNA and YSLEER. This CDR3 is 14 amino acids long. Between the trimmed V and J ends, which lost 0 bases and 5 bases, there was a span of 10 bases. Here the CDR3 reads CASSQELVGETQYF. In DNA form, the CDR3 reads TGCGCCAGCAGCCAAGAGTTGGTCGGGGAGACCCAGTACTTC.

The chain employs TRBV28 and TRBJ2-2; D may correspond to TRBD1 or TRBD2 (6 bases each). The CDR3 is 16 residues long. Germline values: CDR1 MDHEN, CDR2 SYDVKM. V was pared by 3 bases and J by 2 bases, with 13 bases between. The CDR3 coding sequence is TGTGCCAGCAGTTTCGAGGGGGGTATTAACACCGGGGAGCTGTTTTTT. It specifies CASSFEGGINTGELFF.

The chain couples TRBV6-4 to TRBJ2-1; 10 bases are shared with TRBD2. V was pared by 4 bases and J by 0 bases, with 6 bases of the junction left unmatched. This CDR3 is 17 amino acids long. Germline V gene data show CDR1 as MRHNA and CDR2 as SNTAGT. As DNA, the CDR3 is TGTGCCAGCAGTGGTCTAGCGGGGGAAAGCTCCTACAATGAGCAGTTCTTC. It specifies CASSGLAGESSYNEQFF.

The CDR3, as DNA: TGTGCCAGCAGCCCCCCGACAGGGTCCTACGAGCAGTACTTC. Its protein is CASSPPTGSYEQYF. The V gene is TRBV21-1, the J gene TRBJ2-7; no DNA check was done on the table's D call, TRBD1. TRBV21-1 is a pseudogene segment. This CDR3 contains 14 residues.

This rearrangement joins TRBV11-2 to TRBJ2-7; D call uncertain. The CDR3 runs to 13 residues. Germline CDR1 SGHAT, CDR2 FQNNGV. The V gene lost 1 base and the J gene lost 0 bases, with 4 bases spanning the gap. This chain's CDR3 is CASSLGVSYEQYF. Here the CDR3 DNA reads TGTGCCAGCAGCTTAGGCGTCTCCTACGAGCAGTACTTC. Complete variable domain (other parts from reference TRBV11-2 and TRBJ2-7): EAGVAQSPRYKIIEKRQSVAFWCNPISGHATLYWYQQILGQGPKLLIQFQNNGVVDDSQLPKDRFSAERLKGVDSTLKIQPAKLEDSAVYLCASSLGVSYEQYFGPGTRLTVT.

This sequence joins TRBV27 and TRBJ2-3; D is unclear. V gave up 4 bases and J gave up 1 base, with 9 bases separating them. Germline CDR1 and CDR2: MNHEY and SMNVEV (reference sequence). The CDR3 consists of 14 residues. The CDR3 sequence: CASSSEVGTDTQYF. The CDR3 nucleotides read TGTGCCAGCAGTTCAGAAGTTGGCACAGATACGCAGTATTTT.

This rearrangement joins TRBV7-2 to TRBJ1-6, with 7 bases matching TRBD1. The CDR3 is 18 residues long. Trimming at V came to 5 bases and at J to 0 bases, leaving 10 bases not matched to a gene. Looked up from germline, CDR1 is SGHTA and CDR2 is FQGNSA. The DNA for the CDR3 is TGTGCCAGCAGCCCAGGGGGGATGGGGAGCTCCTATAATTCACCCCTCCACTTT. Translated, it gives CASSPGGMGSSYNSPLHF.

This chain connects TRBV10-3 to TRBJ2-7; D perhaps matches TRBD2 (6 bases). CDR1 is ENHRY and CDR2 is SYGVKD in the germline V gene. V was trimmed by 3 bases and J by 5 bases, leaving 14 bases between them. This CDR3 region has 14 residues. CDR3 sequence: CAISEWRDGDEQYF. In DNA, the CDR3 is TGTGCCATCAGTGAATGGAGGGACGGTGACGAGCAGTACTTC.

Comment on this clone: Distinct nucleotide sequences in the sample also encode this CDR3. The chain combines TRBV7-4 with TRBJ1-2; D ambiguous. The CDR3 runs 16 residues. CDR1 SGHVT and CDR2 SQSDAQ come from the germline V gene. V was clipped by 4 bases and J by 5 bases, with 20 bases between them. For the CDR3, the DNA is TGTGCCAGCAGCTCCAGATATCAGACCCCCGGTTATGGCTACACCTTC. Translation: CASSSRYQTPGYGYTF.

V gene TRBV4-1 combines with J gene TRBJ2-3; 7 bases map to TRBD1. There are 16 residues in the CDR3. V gave up 4 bases and J gave up 3 bases; unmatched junction bases: 10. In germline, CDR1 is MGHRA, CDR2 YSYEKL. The CDR3 sequence is CASSLPAGTATDTQYF. CDR3 nucleotides: TGCGCCAGCAGCCTACCTGCCGGGACAGCTACAGATACGCAGTATTTT.

This chain joins TRBV6-6 and TRBJ2-3; perhaps TRBD2 as D (6 bases). From germline, CDR1 is MNHNY and CDR2 SVGAGI (reference sequence). V gave up 6 bases and J gave up 9 bases, with 16 bases separating them. The CDR3 is 13 residues long. The CDR3 loop reads CASREGPQMTQYF. The CDR3 nucleotides read TGTGCCAGCAGGGAGGGACCCCAGATGACGCAGTATTTT.

The CDR3, as DNA: TGTGCCAGCAATCCAGGGGGCCCAACTAATGAAAAACTGTTTTTT. Translation gives CASNPGGPTNEKLFF. The chain joins TRBV25-1 to TRBJ1-4, with 8 positions matching TRBD1. This CDR3 has 15 amino acids. V was clipped by 7 bases and J by 0 bases; unmatched bases: 4. CDR1 and CDR2 from the germline V gene are MGHDK and SYGVNS.

The chain has TRBV5-4 and TRBJ2-3; either TRBD1 or TRBD2 may supply D (5 bases each). Germline V gives CDR1 SGHNT, CDR2 YYREEE (reference sequence). The CDR3 runs 17 residues. Trimming shortened V by 0 bases and J by 4 bases, and 18 bases separated the two germline ends. The CDR3 DNA follows: TGTGCCAGCAGCTTGGTGGGGACCTCTCTGGGGGCAGATACGCAGTATTTT. The encoded protein is CASSLVGTSLGADTQYF.

The gene calls are TRBV6-4 and TRBJ2-1; D may correspond to TRBD1 or TRBD2 (5 bases each). This CDR3 is 15 amino acids long. Germline lookup yields CDR1 MRHNA and CDR2 SNTAGT. Trimming took off 3 bases at V and 2 bases at J, with 11 bases between the two ends. CDR3: CASSEAWGPYNEQFF. The CDR3 DNA sequence: TGTGCCAGCAGTGAGGCGTGGGGACCCTACAATGAGCAGTTCTTC.